Below are 16 T cell receptor beta chains sequenced from a single sample in a study of T cells in Graves' hyperthyroidism and ophthalmopathy. RNA transcripts served as the template for amplifying TCR beta CDR3 regions. The HTBI primer set served for first-round RT-PCR of the TCR CDR3. TCRdb analysed the multiplex PCR reads with MiXCR anew, one entry per CDR3 protein. Here the sample spans roughly 500,000 distinct CDR3 sequences, 20% to 25% being singletons. The sample taken for sequencing was blood. These receptors originate from a woman aged 70 to 79 with Graves' ophthalmopathy.

This clonotype was seen repeatedly, ten times or more. The rearrangement joins TRBV5-1 to TRBJ1-1; D is unresolved. The germline V and J ends were trimmed by 1 base and 2 bases, with 15 bases remaining between them. The CDR3 is made up of 16 amino acids. Germline V gene sequence: CDR1 SGHRS, CDR2 YFSETQ. The CDR3 loop reads CASSLSSWAVNTEAFF. DNA for the CDR3: TGCGCCAGCAGCTTGAGTTCCTGGGCAGTTAACACTGAAGCTTTCTTT.

This chain uses TRBV6-1 with TRBJ1-4; 8 bases are a match to TRBD1. V lost 6 bases to trimming and J lost 8 bases; unmatched junction nucleotides: 11. The V gene's germline CDR1 is MNHNS and CDR2 SASEGT. The CDR3 is made up of 15 amino acids. In DNA form, the CDR3 reads TGTGCCAGCAGGCCCAGTGACAGGGGTCGAGAAAAACTGTTTTTT. The encoded protein is CASRPSDRGREKLFF.

This clonotype was detected ten times or more. This chain connects TRBV28 to TRBJ1-2; D unclear. V was cut by 7 bases and J by 7 bases, with 16 bases left in between. CDR1 and CDR2 from the germline V gene are MDHEN and SYDVKM. This CDR3 has 13 amino acids. The CDR3 region has the DNA TGTGCCAGCATAGCAGGAGGAGAAAGTGGCTACACCTTC. Its protein is CASIAGGESGYTF.

This clonotype was detected only a few times. The V and J genes are TRBV24-1 and TRBJ2-3; the D gene is possibly TRBD2 (5 bases). This CDR3 has 14 amino acids. Trimming stripped 0 bases from V and 10 bases from J, with 13 bases between. The germline gives CDR1 KGHDR, CDR2 SFDVKD. The CDR3 DNA is TGTGCCACCAGTGATTTGTCGGGAATGGGCGCGCAGTATTTT. As protein: CATSDLSGMGAQYF.

V usage is TRBV4-1 and J usage is TRBJ2-2; D is unresolved. Germline V gives CDR1 MGHRA, CDR2 YSYEKL. CDR3 length equals 15 residues. V was trimmed by 0 bases and J by 6 bases, leaving 11 bases between them. CDR3 residues: CASSQDPMVPGELFF. The DNA for the CDR3 is TGCGCCAGCAGCCAAGACCCTATGGTCCCCGGGGAGCTGTTTTTT.

This clonotype was detected a few times. The CDR3 region has the DNA TGTGCCAGCCAGAGCGGGACGGTAGATACGCAGTATTTT. Protein product: CASQSGTVDTQYF. The rearrangement uses TRBV6-1 and TRBJ2-3; TRBD2 agrees at 7 bases. This CDR3 has 13 amino acids. V gave up 8 bases and J gave up 5 bases; unmatched junction bases: 7. The germline V gene has CDR1 MNHNS and CDR2 SASEGT.

This clonotype has more than one count but fewer than ten. V usage is TRBV20-1 and J usage is TRBJ2-1; no clear D gene. The CDR3 runs 16 residues. Trimming took 3 bases from V and 5 from J, leaving 20 bases between them. Germline V lookup: CDR1 DFQATT, CDR2 SNEGSKA (reference sequence). The CDR3 DNA is TGCAGTGCTAGTCCCTTGCCAGCACTAATTAACAATGAGCAGTTCTTC. It codes for CSASPLPALINNEQFF.

The CDR3 nucleotides read TGTGCCAGCAGCCAACTCGAGGAGGGCCTTAATGAAAAACTGTTTTTT. Protein: CASSQLEEGLNEKLFF. The chain recombines TRBV3-1 with TRBJ1-4; no clear D gene. There are 16 residues in the CDR3. Germline-derived CDR1 and CDR2 are LGHDT and YNNKEL (reference sequence). V lost 2 bases and J lost 4, with 14 bases in between.

This clonotype came up a few times. The chain combines TRBV10-2 with TRBJ2-7; a possible D gene is TRBD1 (5 bases). CDR1 is WSHSY and CDR2 is SAAADI in the germline V gene. This CDR3 spans 15 amino acids. V lost 0 bases and J lost 4, with 13 bases in between. The CDR3 is CASSESQPRAYEQYF. CDR3 bases: TGCGCCAGCAGTGAGTCGCAGCCCAGGGCGTACGAGCAGTACTTC.

This clonotype was observed at least ten times. The rearrangement joins TRBV2 to TRBJ2-7; unclear D gene. V was shortened by 0 bases and J by 2 bases, with 11 bases between the two germline ends. CDR1 is SNHLY, CDR2 FYNNEI, per germline. There are 15 residues in the CDR3. The CDR3 sequence is CASSEAGFSTYEQYF. The CDR3, as DNA: TGTGCCAGCAGTGAAGCGGGATTCAGTACCTACGAGCAGTACTTC.

In its sample, this clonotype was seen many times. The gene calls are TRBV2 and TRBJ2-7; possibly TRBD2 for D (5 bases). Trimming removed 8 bases from V and 6 bases from J, with 14 bases in between. The CDR3 covers 12 residues. Germline CDR1 SNHLY, CDR2 FYNNEI. The CDR3 protein is CASGGNLGEQYF. The CDR3 DNA follows: TGTGCCAGCGGAGGAAATTTAGGCGAGCAGTACTTC.

The chain combines TRBV2 with TRBJ2-6; D remains ambiguous. This CDR3 comprises 15 residues. In germline, CDR1 is SNHLY, CDR2 FYNNEI. Trimming took off 4 bases at V and 0 bases at J, with 7 bases between the two ends. The CDR3 region has the DNA TGTGCCAGCAGTGGGCAGGTCTCTGGGGCCAACGTCCTGACTTTC. The encoded protein is CASSGQVSGANVLTF.

The chain has TRBV5-4 and TRBJ1-4; no clear D. Looked up from germline, CDR1 is SGHNT and CDR2 is YYREEE (reference sequence). This CDR3 spans 12 amino acids. V gave up 0 bases and J gave up 7 bases, with 4 bases separating them. CDR3 region: CASSLESEKLFF. CDR3 nucleotides: TGTGCCAGCAGCTTGGAGAGTGAAAAACTGTTTTTT.

This clonotype was observed a few times. This chain connects TRBV20-1 to TRBJ1-6; D may be TRBD1 (5 bases). V dropped 3 bases and J dropped 8 bases, with 11 bases sitting between them. CDR3 size: 13 residues. The germline CDR1 and CDR2 sequences are DFQATT and SNEGSKA (reference sequence). CDR3 residues: CSARAGTDSPLHF. The CDR3 DNA is TGCAGTGCTAGGGCCGGGACGGATTCACCCCTCCACTTT.

This clonotype was counted a few times. J is TRBJ2-2 and V is TRBV30; D is undetermined. The V gene lost 0 bases and the J gene lost 8 bases, with 13 bases spanning the gap. Germline V lookup: CDR1 GTSNPN, CDR2 SVGIG (reference sequence). The length of the CDR3 is 14 residues. CDR3 amino acids: CAWSVLVTRGELFF. In DNA form, the CDR3 reads TGTGCCTGGAGTGTTCTGGTGACGAGGGGGGAGCTGTTTTTT. Combining the CDR3 with reference TRBV30 and TRBJ2-2 gives the whole variable domain SQTIHQWPATLVQPVGSPLSLECTVEGTSNPNLYWYRQAAGRGLQLLFYSVGIGQISSEVPQNLSASRPQDRQFILSSKKLLLSDSGFYLCAWSVLVTRGELFFGEGSRLTVL.

J is TRBJ2-5 and V is TRBV7-2, with a tentative D call TRBD1 (5 bases). V was clipped by 4 bases and J by 1 base, with 13 bases between them. The germline V gene has CDR1 SGHTA and CDR2 FQGNSA. The CDR3 is made up of 15 amino acids. Here the CDR3 DNA reads TGTGCCAGCAGCTCAGGGAACAGTCTCCAAGAGACCCAGTACTTC. It translates to CASSSGNSLQETQYF.